Shown below are 22 T cell receptor beta chains from a single sample sequenced in a study of shared clonotypes between healthy human individuals. TCRdb's copy holds only in-frame clones and misses some; the assay was immunoSEQ multiplex PCR. The sample has hundreds of thousands of clones, about 96% seen once. Cells designated naive CD8 were CD45RO-negative and were positively selected for CCR7, with terminally differentiated effector memory CD45RA+ cells excluded. The sequenced material came from naive CD8+ T cells sorted from blood. The receptors were gathered from a woman in her 30s in good health.

The J gene is TRBJ2-7, the V gene TRBV11-2, with a possible D match to TRBD2 (6 bases). Trimming took 1 base from V and 3 from J, leaving 13 bases between them. CDR1 and CDR2 from the germline V gene are SGHAT and FQNNGV. CDR3 size: 15 residues. CDR3 sequence (DNA): TGTGCCAGCAGCTTAGGGACGGGAGAAGGCTACGAGCAGTACTTC. It codes for CASSLGTGEGYEQYF.

The rearrangement uses TRBV28 and TRBJ2-7, with D maybe TRBD1 (5 bases). The CDR3 has 13 amino acids. V was cut by 6 bases and J by 5 bases, with 14 bases left in between. Germline lookup yields CDR1 MDHEN and CDR2 SYDVKM. The CDR3 region is CASRPDSAHEQYF. The CDR3 DNA follows: TGTGCCAGCAGGCCCGACAGCGCCCACGAGCAGTACTTC.

This clone came up once. The chain couples TRBV15 to TRBJ2-1, with 7 nucleotides matching TRBD2. Germline lookup yields CDR1 LNHNV and CDR2 YYDKDF (reference sequence). After removal of 2 bases from V and 7 bases from J, the junction contained 5 bases not matched to a gene. The CDR3 has 14 residues. The CDR3 reads CATSRLAELNEQFF. CDR3 in DNA: TGTGCCACCAGCAGACTAGCGGAGCTGAATGAGCAGTTCTTC.

The genes are TRBV27 and TRBJ2-1, with D perhaps being TRBD1 or TRBD2 (5 bases each). The CDR3 runs to 13 residues. V gave up 5 bases and J gave up 7 bases, with 12 bases separating them. Germline V gene data show CDR1 as MNHEY and CDR2 as SMNVEV (reference sequence). The CDR3 loop reads CASSRGLSNEQFF. The CDR3, as DNA: TGTGCCAGCAGTCGGGGCCTTTCGAATGAGCAGTTCTTC.

The chain joins TRBV9 to TRBJ1-2; tentative D call: TRBD1 (5 bases). CDR1 and CDR2 (germline): SGDLS, YYNGEE. This CDR3 is 13 amino acids long. V was clipped by 0 bases and J by 7 bases, with 10 bases between them. Here the CDR3 reads CASSVGGRSGYTF. The CDR3 DNA sequence: TGTGCCAGCAGCGTAGGGGGGAGGAGTGGCTACACCTTC.

About this clone itself: An end of the junction does not agree with germline; a read error may underlie this. The genes are TRBV2 and TRBJ2-1, with 8 positions matching TRBD2. The CDR3 loop spans 15 amino acids. Germline-derived CDR1 and CDR2 are SNHLY and FYNNEI. CDR3 residues: CASREAGAPYNEQFF. The CDR3 DNA follows: TGTGCCAGCAGAGAAGCGGGAGCGCCCTACAATGAGCAGTTCTTC.

The chain joins TRBV4-1 to TRBJ2-1; 7 positions agree with TRBD2. CDR1 and CDR2 (germline): MGHRA, YSYEKL. After removal of 4 bases from V and 5 bases from J, the junction contained 11 bases not matched to a gene. This CDR3 contains 16 residues. In nucleotides, the CDR3 is TGCGCCAGCAGCCGTCCACCGGGACTAATCAACAATGAGCAGTTCTTC. This codes for CASSRPPGLINNEQFF.

The rearrangement joins TRBV27 to TRBJ2-5; D uncertain. Gene TRBJ2-7 matches the end of the DNA better, so the J call may be wrong. CDR3 length: 12 amino acids. CDR1 and CDR2 from the germline V gene are MNHEY and SMNVEV (reference sequence). The CDR3 DNA reads as TGTGCCAGCAGTCACGACGGGTACGAGCAGTACTTC. This encodes CASSHDGYEQYF.

The chain has TRBV9 and TRBJ2-5; unclear D gene. The J call is doubtful: the DNA matches TRBJ2-7 better. This CDR3 is built from 14 residues. The germline V gene encodes CDR1 SGDLS and CDR2 YYNGEE. CDR3: CASSVALSSYEQYF. CDR3 in DNA: TGTGCCAGCAGCGTAGCCCTAAGCTCCTACGAGCAGTACTTC.

V is TRBV6-5 and J is TRBJ2-7; D tentatively fits TRBD1 or TRBD2 (5 bases each). The CDR3 is made up of 13 amino acids. V was clipped by 5 bases and J by 1 base, with 9 bases between them. Germline CDR1 reads MNHEY; CDR2 reads SVGAGI. The CDR3: CASSGDVSYEQYF. CDR3 DNA sequence: TGTGCCAGCAGTGGGGACGTATCCTACGAGCAGTACTTC.

The chain is built from TRBV7-9 and TRBJ1-6, with no clear D. The CDR3 is made up of 15 amino acids. Germline CDR1 is SEHNR and CDR2 is FQNEAQ (reference sequence). The V and J ends lost 5 bases and 7 bases respectively, with 15 bases between them. CDR3 protein: CASSPSWTENSPLHF. CDR3 coding DNA: TGTGCCAGCAGCCCATCATGGACGGAGAATTCACCCCTCCACTTT.

The chain is built from TRBV7-9 and TRBJ2-5; D is undetermined. Looked up from germline, CDR1 is SEHNR and CDR2 is FQNEAQ (reference sequence). The CDR3 runs to 14 residues. V was trimmed by 3 bases and J by 4 bases, leaving 12 bases between them. The CDR3 here is CASSFAGVRETQYF. The CDR3 nucleotides read TGTGCCAGCAGCTTCGCTGGGGTAAGAGAGACCCAGTACTTC.

This chain links TRBV5-4 with TRBJ2-7, with 9 bases identical to TRBD2. V gave up 5 bases and J gave up 3 bases; unmatched junction bases: 6. In germline, CDR1 is SGHNT, CDR2 YYREEE (reference sequence). This CDR3 has 14 amino acids. CDR3 in amino acids: CASSFSGSYYEQYF. CDR3 nucleotide sequence: TGTGCCAGCAGTTTTAGCGGGAGTTACTACGAGCAGTACTTC.

The rearrangement joins TRBV21-1 to TRBJ2-1; the D call in the table, TRBD2, was not verified against the DNA. TRBV21-1 is recorded as a pseudogene. This CDR3 has 16 amino acids. CDR3 in amino acids: CASSKARLFSYNEQFF. DNA of the CDR3: TGTGCCAGCAGCAAAGCGCGTCTTTTCTCCTACAATGAGCAGTTCTTC.

The rearrangement uses TRBV11-2 and TRBJ1-1; D call uncertain. Germline loops: CDR1 SGHAT, CDR2 FQNNGV. The CDR3 covers 13 residues. Trimming removed 4 bases at V and 1 base at J, with 7 bases between. The CDR3 nucleotides are TGTGCCAGCAGCTGGACGGAGAACACTGAAGCTTTCTTT. This gives the protein CASSWTENTEAFF.

The V gene is TRBV9, the J gene TRBJ1-2; a possible D gene is TRBD1 (6 bases). Germline values: CDR1 SGDLS, CDR2 YYNGEE. V was pared by 3 bases and J by 0 bases, with 21 bases between. The CDR3 runs to 18 residues. In nucleotides, the CDR3 is TGTGCCAGCAGCGGAAGGGGGGACACCCCTGGGGCTAACTATGGCTACACCTTC. Its protein is CASSGRGDTPGANYGYTF. Full variable domain (missing parts from reference TRBV9 and TRBJ1-2): DSGVTQTPKHLITATGQRVTLRCSPRSGDLSVYWYQQSLDQGLQFLIQYYNGEERAKGNILERFSAQQFPDLHSELNLSSLELGDSALYFCASSGRGDTPGANYGYTFGSGTRLTVV.

The rearrangement links TRBV27 to TRBJ1-2, with D hard to call. There are 15 residues in the CDR3. Trimming shortened V by 5 bases and J by 7 bases, and 20 bases separated the two germline ends. Germline CDR1 is MNHEY and CDR2 is SMNVEV (reference sequence). CDR3 bases: TGTGCCAGCAGTCGCTATCCCGGAAGCTCCGGTGGCTACACCTTC. Its translation is CASSRYPGSSGGYTF.

The chain links TRBV7-9 to TRBJ2-2; no clear D gene. The CDR3 spans 11 residues. Trimming took 5 bases from V and 5 from J, leaving 3 bases between them. Germline values: CDR1 SEHNR, CDR2 FQNEAQ (reference sequence). The CDR3 bases are TGTGCCAGCAGCACAACCGGGGAGCTGTTTTTT. Translated, it gives CASSTTGELFF. The full variable domain, with the rest looked up from reference TRBV7-9 and TRBJ2-2, is DTGVSQNPRHKITKRGQNVTFRCDPISEHNRLYWYRQTLGQGPEFLTYFQNEAQLEKSRLLSDRFSAERPKGSFSTLEIQRTEQGDSAMYLCASSTTGELFFGEGSRLTVL.

The chain is built from TRBV25-1 and TRBJ1-4, with D perhaps TRBD1 (6 bases). Germline V gives CDR1 MGHDK, CDR2 SYGVNS. CDR3 size: 15 residues. The germline V and J ends were trimmed by 7 bases and 3 bases, with 15 bases remaining between them. CDR3 nucleotide sequence: TGTGCCAGCATGGACAGTGGGGACCCTAATGAAAAACTGTTTTTT. Its translation is CASMDSGDPNEKLFF.

This chain connects TRBV10-1 to TRBJ2-1; 11 nucleotides agree with TRBD2. Germline CDR1 reads WNHNN; CDR2 reads SYGVQD (reference sequence). Trimming took 5 bases from V and 8 from J; bases not matched to a gene: 8. The CDR3 loop spans 15 amino acids. CDR3 region: CASSWTSGPSYEQFF. In nucleotides, the CDR3 is TGCGCCAGCAGTTGGACTAGCGGGCCCTCCTATGAGCAGTTCTTC.

V and J are TRBV7-9 and TRBJ2-3; D unresolved. The CDR3 covers 12 residues. Deletions cut 2 bases from V and 5 bases from J, with 5 bases between. Germline CDR1 reads SEHNR; CDR2 reads FQNEAQ (reference sequence). The CDR3 reads CASSLLVDTQYF. Here the CDR3 DNA reads TGTGCCAGCAGCTTATTGGTAGATACGCAGTATTTT.

CDR3 amino acids: CASSLAEFGEPQHF. The CDR3, as DNA: TGTGCCAGCAGTTTGGCGGAGTTTGGCGAGCCCCAGCATTTT. J is TRBJ1-5 and V is TRBV6-5; D is ambiguous. Per germline, CDR1 MNHEY and CDR2 SVGAGI. Trimming cost V 4 bases and J 8 bases, with 15 bases left between them. CDR3 length: 14 residues.